This TCR beta chain is drawn from a study of response to subunit inactivated influenza vaccine. TCRdb re-called the RT-PCR reads through MiXCR, storing one row per CDR3 protein. The table includes 450,000 to 700,000 distinct CDR3 sequences, about 15% detected once. Study results and limitations: Few new T cells, the authors suggested, are recruited by each seasonal influenza vaccination.

This clonotype was counted only a few times. Antigen specificity is unknown. In germline, CDR1 is SGHTA, CDR2 FQGTGA. V was pared by 5 bases and J by 4 bases, with 10 bases between. The CDR3 is 13 residues long. The TCR comes from a man between 50 and 59 years old who received an inactivated influenza vaccine. The gene calls are TRBV7-3 and TRBJ2-3; no clear D gene. Here the sequenced sample was PBMCs from blood, taken roughly 12 days after vaccination. Here the CDR3 DNA reads TGTGCCAGCAGCCCCTCGACCTCAGATACGCAGTATTTT. It codes for CASSPSTSDTQYF.